A selection of T cell receptor beta chains follows, all from one sample in a study of cytomegalovirus exposure and HLA in healthy donors. Produced via immunoSEQ multiplex PCR; TCRdb's table is partial and in-frame only. The sample lists about 160,000 clones; 89% were seen once. Source material: PBMCs. These TCRs come from a young man in good health and CMV-seropositive. Each CDR3 is given with its conserved first and last residue. D genes are given only for firm matches. Some rows have no size entry. The others give once, few or many, or a class for an expanded clone.

TRBV25-1	.	TRBJ2-2	.	CASSAPGGTGELFF	TGTGCCAGCAGTGCCCCCGGCGGCACCGGGGAGCTGTTTTTT
TRBV4-1	once	TRBJ2-7	TRBD1	CASSQRETGGYEQYF	TGCGCCAGCAGCCAACGTGAGACAGGGGGCTACGAGCAGTACTTC
TRBV29-1	.	TRBJ1-4	.	CSVPYPGNNEKLFF	TGCAGCGTACCCTACCCGGGGAATAATGAAAAACTGTTTTTT
TRBV19	.	TRBJ2-1	.	CASSIDQTASDEQFF	TGTGCCAGTAGTATAGACCAGACAGCTTCCGATGAGCAGTTCTTC
TRBV5-6	.	TRBJ1-1	.	CASSLTSFFTEAFF	TGTGCCAGCAGCTTGACCAGTTTTTTCACTGAAGCTTTCTTT
TRBV5-1	.	TRBJ2-7	TRBD2	CASSTNAGAYEQYF	TGCGCCAGCAGCACCAACGCGGGGGCCTACGAGCAGTACTTC
TRBV13	.	TRBJ2-5	TRBD1	CASSPRDRVVDIETQYF	TGTGCCAGCAGCCCGAGGGACAGGGTCGTAGACATAGAGACCCAGTACTTC
TRBV7-2	.	TRBJ2-7	.	CASSPDRIFYEQYF	TGTGCCAGCAGTCCTGACAGGATATTCTACGAGCAGTACTTC
TRBV5-1	.	TRBJ2-7	TRBD1	CASSPGTGQLYF	TGCGCCAGCAGCCCGGGGACAGGGCAACTGTACTTC
TRBV28	once	TRBJ1-1	.	CASIYRTQAFF	TGTGCCAGCATCTACAGGACCCAAGCTTTCTTT
TRBV6-1	few	TRBJ2-3	TRBD2	CASSMGGFSPDTQYF	TGTGCCAGCAGTATGGGAGGGTTCAGCCCAGATACGCAGTATTTT
TRBV11-2	.	TRBJ1-2	.	CASRNTGIRGYTF	TGTGCCAGCAGGAATACAGGGATTAGGGGCTACACCTTC
TRBV11-2	once	TRBJ2-1	.	CASSAPRGYNEQFF	TGTGCCAGCAGCGCCCCGCGGGGATACAATGAGCAGTTCTTC
TRBV27	few	TRBJ1-1	.	CASSLGGFRDTEAFF	TGTGCCAGCAGTTTAGGAGGCTTTAGGGACACTGAAGCTTTCTTT
TRBV2	.	TRBJ2-7	.	CASSGVDGDEQYF	TGTGCCAGCAGTGGAGTAGACGGGGACGAGCAGTACTTC
TRBV7-8	.	TRBJ2-5	TRBD1	CASSIDRGETQYF	TGTGCCAGCAGTATCGACAGGGGAGAGACCCAGTACTTC
TRBV7-9	.	TRBJ2-3	TRBD1	CASSGPWGQGTTDTQYF	TGTGCCAGCAGCGGTCCCTGGGGACAGGGAACCACAGATACGCAGTATTTT
TRBV5-1	.	TRBJ2-5	.	CASSFDSSETQYF	TGCGCCAGCAGCTTCGACAGCTCAGAGACCCAGTACTTC
TRBV10-3	.	TRBJ2-5	.	CAISESIEQQETQYF	TGTGCCATCAGTGAGTCGATTGAACAGCAAGAGACCCAGTACTTC
TRBV11-3	.	TRBJ2-2	.	CASSSTGVGELFF	TGTGCCAGCAGCTCCACGGGGGTCGGGGAGCTGTTTTTT
TRBV27	.	TRBJ2-3	TRBD2	CASSPIAGVRDTQYF	TGTGCCAGCAGTCCCATAGCGGGAGTTAGAGATACGCAGTATTTT
TRBV21-1	.	TRBJ2-1	.	CASRGTSGNSYNEQFF	TGTGCCAGCAGAGGGACTAGCGGGAACTCCTACAATGAGCAGTTCTTC
TRBV6-6	.	TRBJ2-1	TRBD2	CASSYGGRRGEQFF	TGTGCCAGCAGTTACGGCGGGAGAAGGGGTGAGCAGTTCTTC
TRBV29-1	.	TRBJ2-5	TRBD2	CSVSGLAGVSGQETQYF	TGCAGCGTATCGGGACTAGCGGGAGTATCGGGCCAAGAGACCCAGTACTTC
TRBV11-2	once	TRBJ1-1	.	CASSGTRGTEAFF	TGTGCCAGCAGCGGGACGAGGGGGACTGAAGCTTTCTTT
TRBV7-8	once	TRBJ2-1	.	CASSLTGVTEQFF	TGTGCCAGCAGCTTGACGGGAGTTACTGAGCAGTTCTTC
TRBV7-9	.	TRBJ2-7	.	CASTLSSSYEQYF	TGTGCCAGCACCCTGTCTTCCTCCTACGAGCAGTACTTC
TRBV4-1	once	TRBJ1-1	TRBD1	CASSLGPGQGFEAFF	TGCGCCAGCAGCCTCGGCCCGGGACAGGGGTTTGAAGCTTTCTTT
TRBV7-3	.	TRBJ1-3	.	CASSLDGSSGNTIYF	TGTGCCAGCAGCTTAGACGGGAGCTCTGGAAACACCATATATTTT
TRBV18	once	TRBJ2-3	.	CASSPGTSPDTQYF	TGTGCCAGCTCACCAGGCACAAGTCCAGATACGCAGTATTTT
TRBV27	.	TRBJ2-1	.	CASSSGQGHYNEQFF	TGTGCCAGCAGTTCTGGGCAGGGACACTACAATGAGCAGTTCTTC
TRBV11-2	.	TRBJ2-2	TRBD2	CASSLQAGSSTGELFF	TGTGCCAGCAGCTTACAAGCGGGAAGTAGCACCGGGGAGCTGTTTTTT
TRBV10-3	.	TRBJ1-5	.	CAISGQLNQPQHF	TGTGCCATCAGCGGACAACTCAATCAGCCCCAGCATTTT
TRBV28	few	TRBJ1-2	TRBD1	CASSWQGARGYTF	TGTGCCAGCAGTTGGCAGGGGGCGCGTGGCTACACCTTC
TRBV7-6	.	TRBJ2-1	.	CASSLFGTRDYNEQFF	TGTGCCAGCAGCTTATTCGGGACACGGGACTACAATGAGCAGTTCTTC
TRBV7-2	.	TRBJ1-1	TRBD1	CASSFDRVDTEAFF	TGTGCCAGCAGCTTTGACAGGGTCGACACTGAAGCTTTCTTT
TRBV5-4	.	TRBJ2-1	TRBD1	CASSGGQGLGEQFF	TGTGCCAGCAGCGGGGGACAGGGGCTCGGTGAGCAGTTCTTC
TRBV5-6	.	TRBJ2-7	TRBD1	CASSLLGQGEEQYF	TGTGCCAGCAGCTTGCTGGGACAGGGAGAAGAGCAGTACTTC
TRBV2	.	TRBJ2-1	TRBD2	CASSEGWGASGRGEQFF	TGTGCCAGCAGTGAAGGCTGGGGGGCTAGCGGGAGGGGTGAGCAGTTCTTC
TRBV2	.	TRBJ2-2	.	CASSEQGSNTGELFF	TGTGCCAGCAGTGAACAGGGGTCTAACACCGGGGAGCTGTTTTTT
TRBV7-6	.	TRBJ2-7	.	CASSQLGASVSYEQYF	TGTGCCAGCAGCCAACTCGGGGCTAGCGTCTCCTACGAGCAGTACTTC
TRBV11-2	.	TRBJ2-1	TRBD2	CASSLDFWTSGGYNEQFF	TGTGCCAGCAGCTTAGATTTTTGGACTAGCGGGGGATACAATGAGCAGTTCTTC
TRBV7-8	.	TRBJ1-1	TRBD1	CASSLGTGTVSTEAFF	TGTGCCAGCAGCTTAGGGACAGGGACAGTAAGCACTGAAGCTTTCTTT
TRBV5-1	.	TRBJ2-7	TRBD1	CASSYRTGGSEQYF	TGCGCCAGCAGCTACCGGACAGGGGGCTCCGAGCAGTACTTC
TRBV6-1	.	TRBJ2-3	.	CASRESGGTDTQYF	TGTGCCAGCAGGGAATCAGGGGGCACAGATACGCAGTATTTT
TRBV7-3	.	TRBJ1-2	TRBD1	CASSSADRPF	TGTGCCAGCAGCTCCGCGGACAGGCCCTTC
TRBV28	.	TRBJ2-7	TRBD2	CASSYSGTSAYEQYF	TGTGCCAGCAGCTATTCCGGGACTAGCGCGTACGAGCAGTACTTC
TRBV29-1	.	TRBJ2-1	TRBD2	CSVEDRDWREGNNEQFF	TGCAGCGTTGAAGATAGGGACTGGCGGGAGGGAAACAATGAGCAGTTCTTC
TRBV2	.	TRBJ1-2	.	CASSEGGRGYTF	TGTGCCAGCAGTGAAGGGGGGAGGGGCTACACCTTC
TRBV18	.	TRBJ2-7	TRBD1	CASSPETGGWSYEQYF	TGTGCCAGCTCACCAGAGACAGGGGGCTGGTCCTACGAGCAGTACTTC
TRBV2	.	TRBJ2-7	.	CASRKDTSYEQYF	TGTGCCAGCAGGAAAGACACTTCCTACGAGCAGTACTTC
TRBV29-1	.	TRBJ2-5	.	CSVVITARKETQYF	TGCAGCGTTGTGATAACGGCGAGGAAAGAGACCCAGTACTTC
TRBV6-1	.	TRBJ2-1	TRBD1	CASSERTGAYNEQFF	TGTGCCAGCAGTGAACGGACAGGGGCCTACAATGAGCAGTTCTTC
TRBV5-1	once	TRBJ1-2	TRBD1	CASSLDGTGLRSGYTF	TGCGCCAGCAGCTTGGACGGGACAGGATTAAGGAGTGGCTACACCTTC
TRBV9	.	TRBJ1-1	.	CASSLGLQNTEAFF	TGTGCCAGCAGCCTAGGACTTCAGAACACTGAAGCTTTCTTT
TRBV6-5	.	TRBJ2-1	.	CASNQRGADNEQFF	TGTGCCAGCAACCAGAGAGGAGCGGATAATGAGCAGTTCTTC
TRBV30	.	TRBJ1-1	.	CAWSRGGGTEAFF	TGTGCCTGGAGTAGGGGGGGCGGCACTGAAGCTTTCTTT